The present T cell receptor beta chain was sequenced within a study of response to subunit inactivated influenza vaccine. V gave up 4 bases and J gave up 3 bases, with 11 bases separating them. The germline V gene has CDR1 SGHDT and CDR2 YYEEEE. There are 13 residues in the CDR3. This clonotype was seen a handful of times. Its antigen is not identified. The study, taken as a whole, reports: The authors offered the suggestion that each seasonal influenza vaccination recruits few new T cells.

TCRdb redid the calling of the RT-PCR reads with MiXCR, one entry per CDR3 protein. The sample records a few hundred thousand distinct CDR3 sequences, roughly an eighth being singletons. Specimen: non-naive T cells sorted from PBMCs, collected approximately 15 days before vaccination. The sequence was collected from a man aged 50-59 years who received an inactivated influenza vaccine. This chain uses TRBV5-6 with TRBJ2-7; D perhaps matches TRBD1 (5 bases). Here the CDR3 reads CASSGVDSYEQYF. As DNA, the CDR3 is TGTGCCAGCAGCGGGGTAGACAGCTACGAGCAGTACTTC.